A single sample is the source of the 16 T cell receptor beta chains below, sequenced in a study of T cell changes during pregnancy in multiple sclerosis. Clones were sequenced by immunoSEQ multiplex PCR, and TCRdb holds only the in-frame ones, with some missing. The table shows about 75,000 clones, with over 85% occurring only once. The source material was CD4+ T cells from peripheral blood mononuclear cells, sampled after pregnancy. All receptors come from a female donor with multiple sclerosis, enrolled in a pregnancy study.

The chain couples TRBV14 to TRBJ2-1; TRBD2 matches at 13 bases. The CDR3 has 17 residues. The V segment lost 0 bases and the J segment 8 bases; nucleotides outside the gene matches: 7. Germline V lookup: CDR1 SGHDN, CDR2 FVKESK. The CDR3 loop is CASSQEPGLAGVDEQFF. CDR3 bases: TGTGCCAGCAGCCAAGAACCAGGACTAGCGGGAGTGGATGAGCAGTTCTTC.

The J gene is TRBJ2-5, the V gene TRBV7-9; 8 positions agree with TRBD2. CDR1 and CDR2 from the germline V gene are SEHNR and FQNEAQ (reference sequence). The V and J ends lost 4 bases and 4 bases, in that order; junction bases with no gene match: 8. The CDR3 sequence is 15 residues long. This CDR3 reads CASSSRRTSRETQYF. The CDR3 DNA reads as TGTGCCAGCAGCTCGCGAAGGACTAGCCGAGAGACCCAGTACTTC.

V is TRBV5-4 and J is TRBJ2-1; D not certain. The CDR3 is made up of 14 amino acids. Germline CDR1 reads SGHNT; CDR2 reads YYREEE (reference sequence). The V gene lost 0 bases and the J gene lost 8 bases, with 12 bases spanning the gap. The CDR3 is CASSLEPASDEQFF. The DNA of the CDR3 is TGTGCCAGCAGCTTGGAGCCGGCAAGCGATGAGCAGTTCTTC.

This chain joins TRBV19 and TRBJ2-1; 7 bases map to TRBD2. This CDR3 is built from 14 residues. With 8 bases clipped from V and 2 bases from J, the junction kept 6 bases outside the gene matches. The germline V gene has CDR1 LNHDA and CDR2 SQIVND (reference sequence). The CDR3 DNA reads TGTGCCAGTGGGGGGGACCCTACCTACAATGAGCAGTTCTTC. Its translation: CASGGDPTYNEQFF. Together with reference TRBV19 and TRBJ2-1, the CDR3 gives the full variable domain: DGGITQSPKYLFRKEGQNVTLSCEQNLNHDAMYWYRQDPGQGLRLIYYSQIVNDFQKGDIAEGYSVSREKKESFPLTVTSAQKNPTAFYLCASGGDPTYNEQFFGPGTRLTVL.

This clone was seen a handful of times. Different DNA sequences within this sample yield the same CDR3. The J gene is TRBJ1-3, the V gene TRBV11-3; 9 nucleotides agree with TRBD1. This CDR3 contains 15 residues. Germline CDR1 is SGHNT and CDR2 is YENEEA. The V and J ends lost 5 bases and 2 bases, in that order; junction bases with no gene match: 4. The CDR3 region has the DNA TGTGCCAGCAGCCCGGGACAGGGCCCTGGAAACACCATATATTTT. Translating it yields CASSPGQGPGNTIYF.

V and J are TRBV25-1 and TRBJ1-2; 7 positions match TRBD1. V was clipped by 6 bases and J by 1 base; unmatched bases: 8. In germline, CDR1 is MGHDK, CDR2 SYGVNS. The CDR3 runs 15 residues. CDR3 bases: TGTGCCAGCAGGAGTACAGGGGTGATTAACTATGGCTACACCTTC. It yields the protein CASRSTGVINYGYTF.

This rearrangement joins TRBV5-1 to TRBJ2-3, with 8 positions matching TRBD2. CDR3 size: 17 residues. Germline V gives CDR1 SGHRS, CDR2 YFSETQ. With V trimmed by 4 bases and J by 2 bases, 12 bases remained unmatched. The CDR3 coding sequence is TGCGCCAGCAGCCTACGCCCCTTAGCGGGACCCACAGATACGCAGTATTTT. This gives the protein CASSLRPLAGPTDTQYF. The variable domain in full, with the rest retrieved from reference TRBV5-1 and TRBJ2-3, is KAGVTQTPRYLIKTRGQQVTLSCSPISGHRSVSWYQQTPGQGLQFLFEYFSETQRNKGNFPGRFSGRQFSNSRSEMNVSTLELGDSALYLCASSLRPLAGPTDTQYFGPGTRLTVL.

The chain carries TRBV2 and TRBJ2-7; 14 bases are a match to TRBD2. J gave up 5 bases and V 4 bases, and 4 bases lay outside the gene matches. The CDR3 totals 15 residues. The germline V gene encodes CDR1 SNHLY and CDR2 FYNNEI. The CDR3 spells CASSGTSGRNHEQYF. In nucleotides, the CDR3 is TGTGCCAGCAGTGGGACTAGCGGGAGGAACCACGAGCAGTACTTC.

This chain links TRBV19 with TRBJ2-1; TRBD2 aligns across 11 bases. With 3 bases clipped from V and 4 bases from J, the junction kept 11 bases outside the gene matches. In germline, CDR1 is LNHDA, CDR2 SQIVND (reference sequence). The CDR3 covers 18 residues. The CDR3 bases are TGTGCCAGTAGTATGATACTAGCGGGAGCCCATAATTACAATGAGCAGTTCTTC. Protein sequence: CASSMILAGAHNYNEQFF.

V is TRBV11-3 and J is TRBJ2-1, with 10 bases aligning to TRBD2. The CDR3 length is 16 residues. Germline trimming cut 1 base from V and 6 bases from J; bases unmatched to any gene: 6. The germline V gene has CDR1 SGHNT and CDR2 YENEEA. The CDR3 DNA is TGTGCCAGCAGCTTAGGGGCTAGCGGGAGTGTCAATGAGCAGTTCTTC. It codes for CASSLGASGSVNEQFF.

This clone was picked up one time. The chain is built from TRBV6-5 and TRBJ2-2, with D perhaps TRBD1 (6 bases). V gave up 6 bases and J gave up 0 bases, with 11 bases separating them. Germline CDR1 and CDR2: MNHEY and SVGAGI. This CDR3 comprises 15 residues. CDR3 DNA sequence: TGTGCCAGCAGCCCCCGACAGGCGAACACCGGGGAGCTGTTTTTT. Amino acids: CASSPRQANTGELFF.

This chain uses TRBV20-1 with TRBJ2-7; D might be TRBD1 (6 bases). V lost 1 base and J lost 7, with 8 bases in between. Germline loops: CDR1 DFQATT, CDR2 SNEGSKA (reference sequence). The CDR3 contains 11 residues. Here the CDR3 reads CSARGGTEQYF. The DNA for the CDR3 is TGCAGTGCTAGAGGGGGGACAGAGCAGTACTTC.

This chain joins TRBV5-8 and TRBJ1-2; no definite D call. From germline, CDR1 is SGHTS and CDR2 YDEGEE. The V end was cut by 3 bases, the J end by 4 bases, with 13 bases between. The CDR3 covers 14 residues. CDR3 nucleotides: TGTGCCAGCAGCTACTCATTGGGGAGCTATGGCTACACCTTC. Translation: CASSYSLGSYGYTF. The full variable domain, completed using reference TRBV5-8 and TRBJ1-2, is EAGVTQSPTHLIKTRGQQATLRCSPISGHTSVYWYQQALGLGLQFLLWYDEGEERNRGNFPPRFSGRQFPNYSSELNVNALELEDSALYLCASSYSLGSYGYTFGSGTRLTVV.

V usage is TRBV29-1 and J usage is TRBJ2-7; TRBD1 aligns across 8 bases. V shed 7 bases and J 3 bases; nucleotides not matched to a gene: 8. The germline V gene encodes CDR1 SQVTM and CDR2 ANQGSEA. The CDR3 length is 13 residues. CDR3 DNA sequence: TGCAGCGGACCGGACAGGGTCATCTACGAGCAGTACTTC. The encoded protein is CSGPDRVIYEQYF.

J is TRBJ2-7 and V is TRBV29-1; 11 positions match TRBD2. Germline CDR1 is SQVTM and CDR2 is ANQGSEA. The CDR3 is 14 amino acids. Trimming at V came to 7 bases and at J to 5 bases, leaving 10 bases not matched to a gene. CDR3 nucleotide sequence: TGCAGCGCCGGGACTAGCGGCTTTCAAGACGAGCAGTACTTC. Protein sequence: CSAGTSGFQDEQYF.

V usage is TRBV18 and J usage is TRBJ2-1; 7 bases are a match to TRBD1. The CDR3 runs 14 residues. The trim removed 6 bases at V and 7 bases at J, leaving 9 bases unmatched. Germline V gene data show CDR1 as KGHSH and CDR2 as LQKENI. CDR3 sequence: CASSTYSTGNEQFF. The CDR3 coding sequence is TGTGCCAGCTCGACCTACTCGACAGGGAATGAGCAGTTCTTC.